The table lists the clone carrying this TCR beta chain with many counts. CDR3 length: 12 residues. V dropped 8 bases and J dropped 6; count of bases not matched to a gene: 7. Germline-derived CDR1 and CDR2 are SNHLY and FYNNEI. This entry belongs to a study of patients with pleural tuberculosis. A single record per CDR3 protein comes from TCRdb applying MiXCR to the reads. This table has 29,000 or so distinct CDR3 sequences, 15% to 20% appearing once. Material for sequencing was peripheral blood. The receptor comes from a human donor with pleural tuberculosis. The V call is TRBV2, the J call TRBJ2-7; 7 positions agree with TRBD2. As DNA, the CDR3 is TGTGCCAGCTGGGGGGGAGCGGGCGAGCAGTACTTC. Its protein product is CASWGGAGEQYF. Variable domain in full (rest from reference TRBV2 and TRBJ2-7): EPEVTQTPSHQVTQMGQEVILRCVPISNHLYFYWYRQILGQKVEFLVSFYNNEISEKSEIFDDQFSVERPDGSNFTLKIRSTKLEDSAMYFCASWGGAGEQYFGPGTRLTVT.